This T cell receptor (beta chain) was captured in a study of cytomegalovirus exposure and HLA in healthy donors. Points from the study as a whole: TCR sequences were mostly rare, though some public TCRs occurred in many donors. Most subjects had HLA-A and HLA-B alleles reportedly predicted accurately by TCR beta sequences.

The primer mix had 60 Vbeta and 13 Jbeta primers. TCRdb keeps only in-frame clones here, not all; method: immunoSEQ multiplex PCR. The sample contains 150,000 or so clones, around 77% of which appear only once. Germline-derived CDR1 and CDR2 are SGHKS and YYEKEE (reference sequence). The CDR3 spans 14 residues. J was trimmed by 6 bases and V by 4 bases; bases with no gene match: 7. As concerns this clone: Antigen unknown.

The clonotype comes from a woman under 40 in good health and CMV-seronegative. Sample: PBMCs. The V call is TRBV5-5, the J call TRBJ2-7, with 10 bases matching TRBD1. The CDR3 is CASSGPDRGLEQYF. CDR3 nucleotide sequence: TGTGCCAGCAGCGGGCCCGACAGGGGGCTCGAGCAGTACTTC.